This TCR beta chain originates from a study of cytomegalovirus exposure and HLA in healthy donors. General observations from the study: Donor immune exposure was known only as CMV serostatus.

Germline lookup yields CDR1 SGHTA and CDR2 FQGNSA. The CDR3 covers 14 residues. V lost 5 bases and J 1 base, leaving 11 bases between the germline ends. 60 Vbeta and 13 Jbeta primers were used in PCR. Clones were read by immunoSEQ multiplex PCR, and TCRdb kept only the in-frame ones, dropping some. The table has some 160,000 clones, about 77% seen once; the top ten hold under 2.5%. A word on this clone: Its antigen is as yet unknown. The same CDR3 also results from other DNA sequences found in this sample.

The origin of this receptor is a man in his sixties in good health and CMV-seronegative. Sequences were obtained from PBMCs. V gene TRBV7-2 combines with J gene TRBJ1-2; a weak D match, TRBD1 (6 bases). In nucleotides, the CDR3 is TGTGCCAGCAGCCCAGGGACAAGTAACTATGGCTACACCTTC. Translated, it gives CASSPGTSNYGYTF.